This TCR beta chain was recorded in a study of blood T cell repertoires in COVID-19. Study summary: Italy, Spain and the United States were the sources of the convalescent and acute COVID-19 samples. PBMCs, B-cell-depleted T cells, or T cells provided the cDNA or gDNA that made up the material.

This clone is medium-sized within its sample. In the authors' methods: Amplification of reference gene primers provided the estimated nucleated cell counts. TCRdb keeps only in-frame clones here, not all; method: immunoSEQ multiplex PCR. V, J and clone size reflect that table, while D and trimming were determined from the DNA. The sample lists around 70,000 clones; about four fifths were seen once. The clonotype was recovered from a man in his sixties or seventies who had recovered from COVID-19. The sequenced sample was peripheral blood.

DNA of the CDR3: TGTGCCAGCAGTGAATCCCCCCGCTTTCGGGAGAACACTGAAGCTTTCTTT. It codes for CASSESPRFRENTEAFF. The V gene is TRBV6-1, the J gene TRBJ1-1; D is ambiguous. The V end lost 2 bases, the J end lost 1 base, and 17 bases lay between the germline ends. Per germline, CDR1 MNHNS and CDR2 SASEGT. CDR3 length: 17 amino acids.